The 5 T cell receptor beta chains below were found in one sample sequenced in a study of shared clonotypes between healthy human individuals. Only in-frame clones appear in the TCRdb table, and some are missing; sequencing was by immunoSEQ multiplex PCR. The sample gives some 900,000 clones, around 80% of which show up once; roughly 1.5% is in the top ten. The specimen sequenced was memory CD4+ T cells sorted from blood. Specified subset: CD45RA-negative fraction. Every receptor here comes from a man between 18 and 35 years old in good health.

The rearrangement joins TRBV11-2 to TRBJ2-7, with 7 bases matching TRBD2. CDR3 length: 14 amino acids. With 3 bases clipped from V and 6 bases from J, the junction kept 8 bases outside the gene matches. In germline, CDR1 is SGHAT, CDR2 FQNNGV. CDR3 nucleotide sequence: TGTGCCAGCAGCTTTGGTGCGGGAGATGCCGAGCAGTACTTC. It yields the protein CASSFGAGDAEQYF. Drawing the rest from reference TRBV11-2 and TRBJ2-7, the complete variable domain is EAGVAQSPRYKIIEKRQSVAFWCNPISGHATLYWYQQILGQGPKLLIQFQNNGVVDDSQLPKDRFSAERLKGVDSTLKIQPAKLEDSAVYLCASSFGAGDAEQYFGPGTRLTVT.

The rearrangement uses TRBV10-2 and TRBJ2-3; 7 bases line up with TRBD2. With 7 bases clipped from V and 0 bases from J, the junction kept 4 bases outside the gene matches. Germline CDR1 and CDR2: WSHSY and SAAADI. The CDR3 length is 14 residues. The CDR3 reads CASIRAGSTDTQYF. CDR3 bases: TGCGCCAGCATCCGAGCGGGAAGCACAGATACGCAGTATTTT.

The rearrangement uses TRBV28 and TRBJ2-5; TRBD2 might be the D (5 bases). The CDR3 spans 14 residues. Germline V gene lookup returns CDR1 MDHEN and CDR2 SYDVKM. Trimming cost V 3 bases and J 1 base, with 9 bases left between them. The CDR3 is CASSLSGFQETQYF. The CDR3 coding sequence is TGTGCCAGCAGTTTGAGCGGCTTCCAAGAGACCCAGTACTTC.

V usage is TRBV27 and J usage is TRBJ1-4, with D possibly TRBD1 on 6 matching bases. The CDR3 consists of 19 residues. V lost 5 bases and J 0 bases, leaving 22 bases between the germline ends. Per germline, CDR1 MNHEY and CDR2 SMNVEV (reference sequence). CDR3 amino acids: CASSPPGAGDFATNEKLFF. CDR3 sequence (DNA): TGTGCCAGCAGTCCCCCGGGGGCAGGTGACTTTGCAACTAATGAAAAACTGTTTTTT.

The V gene is TRBV21-1, the J gene TRBJ2-7; the table's D call TRBD1 went unverified against the DNA. TRBV21-1 is designated a pseudogene. CDR3 length: 14 residues. The CDR3 spells CASINWGQLYEQYF. CDR3 nucleotide sequence: TGTGCCAGCATCAACTGGGGACAGCTCTACGAGCAGTACTTC.